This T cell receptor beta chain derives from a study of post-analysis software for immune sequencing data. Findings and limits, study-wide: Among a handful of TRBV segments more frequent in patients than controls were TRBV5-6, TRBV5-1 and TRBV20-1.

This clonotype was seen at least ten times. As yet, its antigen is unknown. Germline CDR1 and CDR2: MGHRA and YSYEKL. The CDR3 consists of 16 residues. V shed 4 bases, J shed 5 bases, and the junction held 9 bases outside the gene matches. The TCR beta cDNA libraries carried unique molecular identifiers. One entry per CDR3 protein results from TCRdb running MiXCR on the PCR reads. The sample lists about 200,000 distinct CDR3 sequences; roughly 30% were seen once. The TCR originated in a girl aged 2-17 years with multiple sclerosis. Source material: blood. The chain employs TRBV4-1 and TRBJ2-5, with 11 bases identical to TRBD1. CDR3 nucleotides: TGCGCCAGCAGCCCTCCGGGACAGGGGGTGTGGGAGACCCAGTACTTC. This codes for CASSPPGQGVWETQYF.